These 19 T cell receptor beta chains were all obtained from the same sample, sequenced in a study of blood T cell repertoires in COVID-19. Generated by immunoSEQ multiplex PCR, the TCRdb table keeps only in-frame clones and is missing some. The profile shows roughly 430,000 clones, roughly 88% of them singletons. The sequenced material came from PBMCs or T cells enriched from blood (not recorded which). The receptors originated from a young woman who had been exposed to COVID-19.

The rearrangement joins TRBV27 to TRBJ2-2; D is possibly TRBD2 (5 bases). Deletions cut 0 bases from V and 5 bases from J, with 13 bases between. CDR3 length: 16 residues. CDR1 MNHEY and CDR2 SMNVEV come from the germline V gene (reference sequence). The DNA of the CDR3 is TGTGCCAGCAGTTTATCGATCAAAACGGGGACCGGGGAGCTGTTTTTT. It encodes CASSLSIKTGTGELFF.

V gene TRBV29-1 combines with J gene TRBJ1-1, with D perhaps matching TRBD1 (5 bases). The germline CDR1 and CDR2 sequences are SQVTM and ANQGSEA. The CDR3 is made up of 14 amino acids. Deletions cut 4 bases from V and 1 base from J, with 13 bases between. CDR3 sequence (DNA): TGCAGCGTTGTAGTAAGGGGCGCGAACACTGAAGCTTTCTTT. Translated, it gives CSVVVRGANTEAFF. Filled out from reference TRBV29-1 and TRBJ1-1, the complete variable domain reads SAVISQKPSRDICQRGTSLTIQCQVDSQVTMMFWYRQQPGQSLTLIATANQGSEATYESGFVIDKFPISRPNLTFSTLTVSNMSPEDSSIYLCSVVVRGANTEAFFGQGTRLTVV.

This rearrangement joins TRBV4-1 to TRBJ2-5; 8 positions agree with TRBD2. The ends lost 4 bases at V and 0 bases at J; junction bases unmatched: 7. The CDR3 has 16 amino acids. CDR1 is MGHRA, CDR2 YSYEKL, per germline. The CDR3 loop reads CASSPRTSLDQETQYF. For the CDR3, the DNA is TGCGCCAGCAGCCCCCGGACTAGCCTCGACCAAGAGACCCAGTACTTC.

The chain has TRBV18 and TRBJ2-1; perhaps TRBD2 as D (5 bases). CDR1 and CDR2 from the germline V gene are KGHSH and LQKENI. This CDR3 contains 16 residues. V was cut by 1 base and J by 0 bases, with 10 bases left in between. CDR3 nucleotides: TGTGCCAGCTCACCACTAGCGCCTAGCTCCTACAATGAGCAGTTCTTC. It yields the protein CASSPLAPSSYNEQFF.

V is TRBV28 and J is TRBJ2-5; the D is unclear. Germline assignment: CDR1 MDHEN and CDR2 SYDVKM. The CDR3 length is 10 residues. V lost 5 bases and J 7 bases, leaving 5 bases between the germline ends. Here the CDR3 DNA reads TGTGCCAGCAGTGAAGCGACCCAGTACTTC. Its protein product is CASSEATQYF.

The chain couples TRBV9 to TRBJ2-5, with TRBD2 matching 10 bases. Germline CDR1 is SGDLS and CDR2 is YYNGEE. The CDR3 length is 15 residues. With V trimmed by 2 bases and J by 4 bases, 5 bases remained unmatched. In DNA form, the CDR3 reads TGTGCCAGCAGCGTGAGCGGGGGGGCCCCAGAGACCCAGTACTTC. This gives the protein CASSVSGGAPETQYF.

The chain has TRBV4-3 and TRBJ2-3; 9 bases are a match to TRBD1. The CDR3 is 20 amino acids. CDR1 LGHNA and CDR2 YSLEER come from the germline V gene. The junction had 15 bases not matched to a gene; V was cut back by 2 bases and J by 0 bases. CDR3 sequence reads: CASSQSAGTGLIRSTDTQYF. The CDR3 bases are TGCGCCAGCAGCCAAAGCGCCGGGACAGGGTTGATTCGCAGCACAGATACGCAGTATTTT.

The chain is built from TRBV3-1 (or the pseudogene TRBV3-2) and TRBJ1-2; D not certain. V was trimmed by 5 bases and J by 8 bases, leaving 12 bases between them. From germline, CDR1 is LGHDT and CDR2 YNNKEL (reference sequence). This CDR3 is 12 amino acids long. The CDR3 nucleotides are TGTGCCAGCAGCTTACCGGGAATCGGCTACACCTTC. Its translation: CASSLPGIGYTF.

The rearrangement links TRBV3-1 (or the pseudogene TRBV3-2) to TRBJ1-2; the D gene is possibly TRBD1 (5 bases). CDR1 is LGHDT and CDR2 is YNNKEL in the germline V gene (reference sequence). Trimming stripped 3 bases from V and 4 bases from J, with 12 bases between. The CDR3 has 14 amino acids. For the CDR3, the DNA is TGTGCCAGCAGCCAGGACACCCACCTCTATGGCTACACCTTC. The encoded protein is CASSQDTHLYGYTF.

The chain employs TRBV7-8 and TRBJ2-5; 8 bases are shared with TRBD2. With 5 bases clipped from V and 5 bases from J, the junction kept 13 bases outside the gene matches. Germline V gene lookup returns CDR1 SGHVS and CDR2 FQNEAQ. The CDR3 is made up of 16 amino acids. Here the CDR3 reads CASSTPAGLVPETQYF. DNA of the CDR3: TGTGCCAGCAGCACGCCAGCGGGACTAGTACCGGAGACCCAGTACTTC.

The rearrangement uses TRBV6-2 or TRBV6-3 and TRBJ1-5; D perhaps matches TRBD1 (5 bases). The CDR3 covers 16 residues. Between the trimmed V and J ends, which lost 1 base and 4 bases, there was a span of 14 bases. Germline values: CDR1 MNHEY, CDR2 SVGEGT. The CDR3 region has the DNA TGTGCCAGCAGTTACTTCGGGGGGGGGTCAAATCAGCCCCAGCATTTT. Encoded protein: CASSYFGGGSNQPQHF.

The genes are TRBV7-9 and TRBJ2-1, with 11 nucleotides matching TRBD2. Trimming cost V 5 bases and J 0 bases; bases outside gene matches: 6. The CDR3 contains 17 residues. Germline assignment: CDR1 SEHNR and CDR2 FQNEAQ (reference sequence). The DNA for the CDR3 is TGTGCCAGCAGCCCACAGGGGACTAGCGGCTCCTACAATGAGCAGTTCTTC. This sequence encodes CASSPQGTSGSYNEQFF.

This clone came up a few times. This chain uses TRBV2 with TRBJ2-7, with 9 bases that match TRBD2. Germline CDR1 reads SNHLY; CDR2 reads FYNNEI. This CDR3 spans 15 amino acids. The trim removed 5 bases at V and 2 bases at J, leaving 7 bases unmatched. Here the CDR3 DNA reads TGTGCCAGCAGTATCCTAGCGGGATCTCCCTACGAGCAGTACTTC. This codes for CASSILAGSPYEQYF.

The chain joins TRBV5-1 to TRBJ1-1, with 9 bases that match TRBD1. The V gene's germline CDR1 is SGHRS and CDR2 YFSETQ. CDR3 size: 14 residues. Losses at the gene ends were 3 bases for V and 7 bases for J; bases not matched to a gene: 7. The DNA of the CDR3 is TGCGCCAGCAGCTGGGGACAGGGTGGAGGTGAAGCTTTCTTT. Translated: CASSWGQGGGEAFF. Drawing the rest from reference TRBV5-1 and TRBJ1-1, the complete variable domain is KAGVTQTPRYLIKTRGQQVTLSCSPISGHRSVSWYQQTPGQGLQFLFEYFSETQRNKGNFPGRFSGRQFSNSRSEMNVSTLELGDSALYLCASSWGQGGGEAFFGQGTRLTVV.

V usage is TRBV3-1 (or the pseudogene TRBV3-2) and J usage is TRBJ2-5, with D hard to call. V was clipped by 1 base and J by 5 bases, with 8 bases between them. Germline V gene data show CDR1 as LGHDT and CDR2 as YNNKEL (reference sequence). The CDR3 extends over 13 amino acids. The CDR3 sequence is CASSQASYETQYF. The DNA of the CDR3 is TGTGCCAGCAGCCAAGCGTCGTATGAGACCCAGTACTTC.

V gene TRBV28 combines with J gene TRBJ1-5; tentatively, D is TRBD1 (5 bases). V was pared by 8 bases and J by 2 bases, with 13 bases between. This CDR3 is built from 14 residues. Germline V gene sequence: CDR1 MDHEN, CDR2 SYDVKM. The CDR3 region is CASGGMAGNQPQHF. Here the CDR3 DNA reads TGTGCCAGCGGGGGGATGGCGGGCAATCAGCCCCAGCATTTT.

V is TRBV6-2 or TRBV6-3 and J is TRBJ1-1; D not resolved. The CDR3 runs to 15 residues. The V end lost 0 bases, the J end lost 5 bases, and 13 bases lay between the germline ends. Germline V gene data show CDR1 as MNHEY and CDR2 as SVGEGT. CDR3 sequence (DNA): TGTGCCAGCAGTTACTCTGAGGTTGGGTGGACTGAAGCTTTCTTT. Its protein is CASSYSEVGWTEAFF.

The chain joins TRBV5-1 to TRBJ1-1, with D hard to call. V lost 0 bases and J 7 bases, leaving 16 bases between the germline ends. Germline CDR1 is SGHRS and CDR2 is YFSETQ. The CDR3 contains 15 residues. The CDR3 DNA is TGCGCCAGCAGCTTGGTTGCGGGTACTGGACGTGAAGCTTTCTTT. Translating gives CASSLVAGTGREAFF.

The chain combines TRBV14 with TRBJ1-1; maybe TRBD1 (6 bases). This CDR3 has 14 residues. Deletions cut 4 bases from V and 5 bases from J, with 14 bases between. Germline CDR1 and CDR2: SGHDN and FVKESK. CDR3 residues: CASSRLQGWTEAFF. For the CDR3, the DNA is TGTGCCAGCAGCCGATTACAGGGCTGGACTGAAGCTTTCTTT.